These 20 T cell receptor beta chains came from one sample sequenced in a study of post-analysis software for immune sequencing data. Study-wide results and caveats: Controls had lower frequencies than patients of about 5 TRBV segments, which included TRBV5-6, TRBV5-1 and TRBV20-1.

Their target antigens are unknown. Unique molecular identifiers had been added to the TCR beta cDNA libraries. TCRdb passed the PCR reads through MiXCR, listing each CDR3 protein once. The table lists approximately 440,000 distinct CDR3 sequences, approximately 45% of them singletons. Material: blood. All receptors derive from a girl aged 10-17 years with multiple sclerosis.

The chain is built from TRBV5-1 and TRBJ1-2, with no clear D. The V end lost 7 bases, the J end lost 0 bases, and 16 bases lay between the germline ends. The germline gives CDR1 SGHRS, CDR2 YFSETQ. The CDR3 is made up of 15 amino acids. CDR3 in DNA: TGCGCCAGCGGTATCCCGTCTGGCTCTAACTATGGCTACACCTTC. Translated: CASGIPSGSNYGYTF.

The chain joins TRBV7-2 to TRBJ1-2; the D gene is possibly TRBD1 (5 bases). Germline V gene sequence: CDR1 SGHTA, CDR2 FQGNSA. The CDR3 totals 13 residues. The V end lost 5 bases, the J end lost 3 bases, and 10 bases lay between the germline ends. The DNA for the CDR3 is TGTGCCAGCAGCGGCGCGGGACACTATGGCTACACCTTC. Its translation is CASSGAGHYGYTF.

This clonotype was observed a few times. J is TRBJ1-2 and V is TRBV12-3 or TRBV12-4, with D unresolved. V lost 4 bases, J lost 4 bases, and 13 bases lay in between. CDR3 size: 14 residues. The CDR3 protein is CASSSSFGFYGYTF. DNA for the CDR3: TGTGCCAGCAGTTCGTCTTTTGGCTTCTATGGCTACACCTTC.

The rearrangement joins TRBV4-1 to TRBJ1-6, with D perhaps matching TRBD1 (6 bases). Trimming shortened V by 3 bases and J by 8 bases, and 11 bases separated the two germline ends. This CDR3 has 14 amino acids. Germline-derived CDR1 and CDR2 are MGHRA and YSYEKL. CDR3 protein: CASSHDTGYSPLHF. The CDR3 DNA sequence: TGCGCCAGCAGCCATGACACAGGGTATTCACCCCTCCACTTT.

This clonotype showed up just a few times. V usage is TRBV12-3 or TRBV12-4 and J usage is TRBJ1-2; D perhaps matches TRBD1 (5 bases). The CDR3 length is 14 residues. Trimming stripped 5 bases from V and 4 bases from J, with 14 bases between. CDR3 sequence reads: CASSAQGASYGYTF. The CDR3 DNA is TGTGCCAGCAGTGCGCAGGGCGCGAGCTATGGCTACACCTTC.

This clonotype was seen more than once but under ten times. Here the CDR3 reads CASSDGGAYEQYF. The CDR3 nucleotides are TGCGCCAGCAGCGACGGAGGAGCCTACGAGCAGTACTTC. The J gene is TRBJ2-7, the V gene TRBV5-1; D might be TRBD2 (5 bases). The CDR3 runs 13 residues. Germline values: CDR1 SGHRS, CDR2 YFSETQ. The germline V and J ends were trimmed by 4 bases and 2 bases, with 10 bases remaining between them.

CDR3 residues: CAITGGSGANVLTF. The CDR3 DNA reads TGTGCCATCACTGGGGGCTCCGGGGCCAACGTCCTGACTTTC. The V and J genes are TRBV10-3 and TRBJ2-6, with D possibly being TRBD1 (6 bases). Germline assignment: CDR1 ENHRY and CDR2 SYGVKD. V lost 7 bases and J lost 4, with 11 bases in between. This CDR3 spans 14 amino acids.

This clonotype was seen only a few times. V and J are TRBV6-6 and TRBJ2-5, with 10 bases fitting TRBD2. The CDR3 spans 14 residues. Germline CDR1 is MNHNY and CDR2 is SVGAGI (reference sequence). Trimming at V came to 4 bases and at J to 11 bases, leaving 10 bases not matched to a gene. The CDR3 DNA follows: TGTGCCAGCAGTTCGCTAGCGGGAGCCCATGAGCAGTACTTC. This codes for CASSSLAGAHEQYF.

This clonotype occurred once. This chain joins TRBV18 and TRBJ2-7, with D perhaps TRBD1 (5 bases). Trimming left V 7 bases short and J 0 bases short, with 13 bases between. This CDR3 spans 14 amino acids. Germline V lookup: CDR1 KGHSH, CDR2 LQKENI. The CDR3 region has the DNA TGTGCCAGCTGGACAAGTGAGAGCTCCTACGAGCAGTACTTC. This codes for CASWTSESSYEQYF.

J is TRBJ2-3 and V is TRBV5-1, with 8 nucleotides matching TRBD2. CDR1 SGHRS and CDR2 YFSETQ come from the germline V gene. Trimming removed 0 bases from V and 4 bases from J; junction bases left unmatched: 4. This CDR3 is 15 amino acids long. The chain's CDR3 is CASSLVAGGPDTQYF. CDR3 nucleotide sequence: TGCGCCAGCAGCTTGGTTGCGGGAGGTCCAGATACGCAGTATTTT.

The V and J genes are TRBV5-1 and TRBJ2-4; tentatively, D is TRBD2 (6 bases). Germline V gives CDR1 SGHRS, CDR2 YFSETQ. The CDR3 sequence is 14 residues long. The germline V and J ends were trimmed by 4 bases and 6 bases, with 14 bases remaining between them. CDR3 amino acids: CASSPDRETNIQYF. The CDR3 DNA sequence: TGCGCCAGCAGCCCCGACCGGGAGACAAACATTCAGTACTTC. Using reference TRBV5-1 and TRBJ2-4 for the parts outside the CDR3, the full variable domain is KAGVTQTPRYLIKTRGQQVTLSCSPISGHRSVSWYQQTPGQGLQFLFEYFSETQRNKGNFPGRFSGRQFSNSRSEMNVSTLELGDSALYLCASSPDRETNIQYFGAGTRLSVL.

The V and J genes are TRBV28 and TRBJ1-1, with 7 bases that match TRBD1. The junction had 10 bases not matched to a gene; V was cut back by 11 bases and J by 4 bases. The CDR3 has 13 residues. The germline V gene has CDR1 MDHEN and CDR2 SYDVKM. This CDR3 is CAGELGTATEAFF. CDR3 sequence (DNA): TGTGCCGGCGAGCTCGGGACAGCCACTGAAGCTTTCTTT.

J is TRBJ2-7 and V is TRBV28, with TRBD2 identical over 8 bases. The V segment lost 6 bases and the J segment 6 bases; nucleotides outside the gene matches: 13. CDR1 MDHEN and CDR2 SYDVKM come from the germline V gene. The CDR3 runs 15 residues. CDR3 bases: TGTGCCAGCAGAAAAAACGGAGCGGGAGTATCCGAGCAGTACTTC. Translation gives CASRKNGAGVSEQYF.

The chain recombines TRBV6-2 or TRBV6-3 with TRBJ1-5, with 9 bases fitting TRBD1. The V and J ends lost 7 bases and 3 bases, in that order; junction bases with no gene match: 10. The CDR3 has 16 amino acids. Germline V gene data show CDR1 as MNHEY and CDR2 as SVGEGT. The CDR3 protein is CASTPIGQGPNQPQHF. CDR3 nucleotide sequence: TGTGCCAGCACCCCCATAGGACAGGGGCCCAATCAGCCCCAGCATTTT.

There are a few counts of this clonotype. The V gene is TRBV7-6, the J gene TRBJ1-2; TRBD1 might be the D (5 bases). V was shortened by 4 bases and J by 0 bases, with 9 bases between the two germline ends. The germline gives CDR1 SGHVS, CDR2 FNYEAQ. The CDR3 consists of 14 residues. CDR3 in amino acids: CASSSGRANYGYTF. For the CDR3, the DNA is TGTGCCAGCAGCTCAGGGAGAGCTAACTATGGCTACACCTTC.

CDR3 sequence (DNA): TGTGCCAGCAGCTCAAACGGGGGGCAGGTAGAGACCCAGTACTTC. Protein sequence: CASSSNGGQVETQYF. The gene calls are TRBV7-2 and TRBJ2-5; a possible D gene is TRBD2 (7 bases). Trimming pared 4 bases from V and 4 bases from J, leaving 16 bases between. The CDR3 is made up of 15 amino acids. The germline CDR1 and CDR2 sequences are SGHTA and FQGNSA.

Only a few counts were recorded for this clonotype. Here the CDR3 reads CATTQGNGANVLTF. The CDR3 coding sequence is TGTGCCACTACCCAGGGGAATGGGGCCAACGTCCTGACTTTC. This chain joins TRBV10-3 and TRBJ2-6; perhaps TRBD1 as D (6 bases). Trimming stripped 10 bases from V and 3 bases from J, with 13 bases between. This CDR3 has 14 residues. The germline V gene has CDR1 ENHRY and CDR2 SYGVKD.

The sample holds a few counts of this clonotype. This chain connects TRBV12-3 or TRBV12-4 to TRBJ2-7; 8 bases agree with TRBD2. This CDR3 is built from 16 residues. The V gene end was trimmed by 2 bases and the J gene end by 2 bases; junction bases not matched to a gene: 8. In DNA, the CDR3 is TGTGCCAGCAGTTTACGGCAGCGGGAGTTAGCCTACGAGCAGTACTTC. Translating gives CASSLRQRELAYEQYF.

The DNA for the CDR3 is TGTGCCAGCAGTTTGCCGGGACTGGTACCCTACGAGCAGTACTTC. It codes for CASSLPGLVPYEQYF. This sequence joins TRBV28 and TRBJ2-7; possible D gene TRBD2, 6 bases. Trimming removed 3 bases from V and 2 bases from J, with 14 bases in between. CDR1 is MDHEN and CDR2 is SYDVKM in the germline V gene. The CDR3 totals 15 residues.

This clonotype was seen more than once but under ten times. V and J are TRBV28 and TRBJ2-3; D may be TRBD2 (5 bases). Germline assignment: CDR1 MDHEN and CDR2 SYDVKM. The germline V and J ends were trimmed by 4 bases and 4 bases, with 18 bases remaining between them. The CDR3 covers 16 residues. DNA of the CDR3: TGTGCCAGCAGTTCTATTAGCGCCCCGCACGCAGATACGCAGTATTTT. This codes for CASSSISAPHADTQYF.